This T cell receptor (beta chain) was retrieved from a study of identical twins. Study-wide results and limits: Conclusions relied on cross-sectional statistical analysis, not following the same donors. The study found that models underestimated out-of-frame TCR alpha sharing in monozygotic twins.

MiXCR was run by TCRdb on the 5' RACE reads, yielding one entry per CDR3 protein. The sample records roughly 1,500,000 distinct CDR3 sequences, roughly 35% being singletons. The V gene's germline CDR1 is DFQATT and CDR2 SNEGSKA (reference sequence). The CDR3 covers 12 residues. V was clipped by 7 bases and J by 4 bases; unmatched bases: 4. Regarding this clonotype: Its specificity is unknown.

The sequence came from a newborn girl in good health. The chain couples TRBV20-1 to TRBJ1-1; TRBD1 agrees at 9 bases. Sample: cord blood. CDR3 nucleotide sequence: TGCAGTGGCGGACAGGGGTTCACTGAAGCTTTCTTT. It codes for CSGGQGFTEAFF.